One and the same sample provided the 15 T cell receptor beta chains below, sequenced in a study of intratumoral heterogeneity in liver cancer. Clones were read by immunoSEQ multiplex PCR, and TCRdb kept only the in-frame ones, dropping some. This table holds a few thousand clones, 71% found once. Multiple geographically separated regions of the hepatocellular carcinoma nodule were sampled separately. The sample consisted of tumor tissue, taken before any cancer treatment. The source is a woman aged 70-85 years with hepatocellular carcinoma.

This clone was picked up one time. V is TRBV7-9 and J is TRBJ1-2; 7 bases are a match to TRBD1. Per germline, CDR1 SEHNR and CDR2 FQNEAQ (reference sequence). V lost 5 bases, J lost 7 bases, and 7 bases stayed unmatched. The CDR3 has 13 amino acids. The CDR3 coding sequence is TGTGCCAGCAGCCAAACAGGGGAAGGTGGCTACACCTTC. Amino acid sequence: CASSQTGEGGYTF.

J is TRBJ1-2 and V is TRBV5-1; the D gene is possibly TRBD1 (5 bases). Germline CDR1 and CDR2: SGHRS and YFSETQ. The V gene lost 2 bases and the J gene lost 6 bases, with 8 bases spanning the gap. The CDR3 consists of 12 residues. This chain's CDR3 is CASSLGGDGYTF. The CDR3 DNA is TGCGCCAGCAGCTTAGGAGGGGATGGCTACACCTTC.

The chain carries TRBV19 and TRBJ1-2; 9 bases agree with TRBD1. V dropped 10 bases and J dropped 3; count of bases not matched to a gene: 9. This CDR3 contains 14 residues. From germline, CDR1 is LNHDA and CDR2 SQIVND (reference sequence). The CDR3 reads CATRDRAGDYGYTF. In DNA, the CDR3 is TGTGCCACCCGGGACAGGGCTGGTGACTATGGCTACACCTTC. The variable domain in full, completed from reference TRBV19 and TRBJ1-2, reads DGGITQSPKYLFRKEGQNVTLSCEQNLNHDAMYWYRQDPGQGLRLIYYSQIVNDFQKGDIAEGYSVSREKKESFPLTVTSAQKNPTAFYLCATRDRAGDYGYTFGSGTRLTVV.

This chain joins TRBV19 and TRBJ2-1; TRBD1 agrees at 7 bases. CDR1 and CDR2 (germline): LNHDA, SQIVND (reference sequence). V gave up 3 bases and J gave up 7 bases; unmatched junction bases: 9. This CDR3 spans 15 amino acids. Here the CDR3 reads CASSMGTAHTNEQFF. CDR3 bases: TGTGCCAGTAGTATGGGGACAGCACATACGAATGAGCAGTTCTTC.

The V call is TRBV2, the J call TRBJ2-7, with 7 bases fitting TRBD1. Germline loops: CDR1 SNHLY, CDR2 FYNNEI. There are 15 residues in the CDR3. V shed 9 bases and J 0 bases; nucleotides not matched to a gene: 11. The CDR3 sequence is CARGSGPGGSYEQYF. CDR3 DNA: TGTGCCAGGGGGTCCGGGCCAGGGGGCTCCTACGAGCAGTACTTC.

The chain's CDR3 is CASSWGGSDYGYTF. The CDR3 DNA sequence: TGTGCCAGCAGTTGGGGGGGGTCTGACTATGGCTACACCTTC. The chain uses TRBV27 and TRBJ1-2, with D perhaps matching TRBD1 (5 bases). CDR3 length: 14 amino acids. V was cut by 4 bases and J by 3 bases, with 12 bases left in between. Germline values: CDR1 MNHEY, CDR2 SMNVEV (reference sequence).

This sequence joins TRBV19 and TRBJ2-3, with a weak D call TRBD2 (6 bases). Per the germline V gene, CDR1 is LNHDA and CDR2 is SQIVND (reference sequence). V lost 3 bases and J 0 bases, leaving 10 bases between the germline ends. CDR3 length: 15 amino acids. The CDR3 nucleotides read TGTGCCAGTAGTATCCCCGGGGGAAGCACAGATACGCAGTATTTT. Its translation is CASSIPGGSTDTQYF.

The rearrangement joins TRBV28 to TRBJ2-5; the D call may be TRBD1 or TRBD2 (5 bases each). CDR3 length equals 17 residues. From germline, CDR1 is MDHEN and CDR2 SYDVKM. Between the trimmed V and J ends, which lost 2 bases and 5 bases, there was a span of 21 bases. The CDR3 here is CASSLGRDLAIGETQYF. The DNA of the CDR3 is TGTGCCAGCAGTTTAGGACGGGACCTCGCAATTGGGGAGACCCAGTACTTC.

The V gene is TRBV7-6, the J gene TRBJ2-1; 10 bases fit TRBD1. V gave up 3 bases and J gave up 4 bases; unmatched junction bases: 3. Germline values: CDR1 SGHVS, CDR2 FNYEAQ. The length of the CDR3 is 15 residues. The CDR3 is CASSLRTGGYNEQFF. Here the CDR3 DNA reads TGTGCCAGCAGCTTGAGGACAGGGGGATACAATGAGCAGTTCTTC.

V gene TRBV5-4 combines with J gene TRBJ2-3, with 10 bases matching TRBD2. Germline V gives CDR1 SGHNT, CDR2 YYREEE (reference sequence). Germline trimming cut 1 base from V and 6 bases from J; bases unmatched to any gene: 2. CDR3 length equals 14 residues. The chain's CDR3 is CASSLNSGRDTQYF. CDR3 sequence (DNA): TGTGCCAGCAGCTTGAATAGCGGGAGGGATACGCAGTATTTT.

The sample holds a few counts of this clone. The V call is TRBV9, the J call TRBJ2-6; 8 positions match TRBD2. The length of the CDR3 is 15 residues. Germline-derived CDR1 and CDR2 are SGDLS and YYNGEE. The J segment lost 2 bases and the V segment lost 5 bases, leaving 3 bases of the junction unmatched. The DNA for the CDR3 is TGTGCCAGCAGTCGGGAGGGGGCTGGGGCCAACGTCCTGACTTTC. This encodes CASSREGAGANVLTF. Full variable domain (outside the CDR3, taken from reference TRBV9 and TRBJ2-6): DSGVTQTPKHLITATGQRVTLRCSPRSGDLSVYWYQQSLDQGLQFLIQYYNGEERAKGNILERFSAQQFPDLHSELNLSSLELGDSALYFCASSREGAGANVLTFGAGSRLTVL.

This clone was observed a few times. V usage is TRBV7-9 and J usage is TRBJ1-1; no clear D gene. The germline V gene has CDR1 SEHNR and CDR2 FQNEAQ (reference sequence). Deletions cut 0 bases from V and 8 bases from J, with 7 bases between. The CDR3 totals 12 residues. The CDR3 nucleotides are TGTGCCAGCAGCTTAGCGGATGCAGAAGCTTTCTTT. Translating it yields CASSLADAEAFF.

This clone was detected a few times. The rearrangement links TRBV5-6 to TRBJ2-2; D not resolved. The V and J ends lost 0 bases and 9 bases respectively, with 6 bases between them. This CDR3 has 12 residues. Germline values: CDR1 SGHDT, CDR2 YYEEEE. CDR3 DNA: TGTGCCAGCAGCTTGGCGGCGCGGGAGCTGTTTTTT. It yields the protein CASSLAARELFF.

V and J are TRBV12-5 and TRBJ2-7; 10 nucleotides agree with TRBD2. Germline CDR1 LGHNT, CDR2 FRNRAP. V lost 4 bases, J lost 3 bases, and 9 bases stayed unmatched. The CDR3 is 16 residues long. CDR3 coding DNA: TGTGCTAGTGGTTACCCAGGGCTAGCGGGAGTCTACGAGCAGTACTTC. Its translation: CASGYPGLAGVYEQYF.

This sequence joins TRBV7-3 and TRBJ2-5; 9 bases agree with TRBD1. The CDR3 totals 14 residues. V lost 5 bases to trimming and J lost 4 bases; unmatched junction nucleotides: 5. The V gene's germline CDR1 is SGHTA and CDR2 FQGTGA. For the CDR3, the DNA is TGTGCCAGCAGCCCATCGGACAGGGGAGAGACCCAGTACTTC. The encoded protein is CASSPSDRGETQYF.